The subject of this entry is one T cell receptor beta chain. Its antigen is currently unknown. The source of the sample is a study of T cell repertoires in cytomegalovirus infection. The overall study: CMV epitopes in the study were HLA-C-restricted (recently identified) and HLA-B-restricted (well studied). It was the public TCR beta signatures that indicated both CMV infection and matching HLA type.

Broader study findings: CMV-specific TCR beta clonotypes restricted by HLA-C were the ones dominating the ex vivo response.

TCRdb re-derived calls from the reads in MiXCR, one entry per CDR3 protein. The sample includes about 180,000 distinct CDR3 sequences, roughly 20% of them seen just once. Trimming removed 3 bases from V and 0 bases from J; junction bases left unmatched: 6. The CDR3 runs 16 residues. Germline V gene sequence: CDR1 LGHNA, CDR2 YSLEER. The chain uses TRBV4-3 and TRBJ2-3; TRBD1 matches at 7 bases. The sequence was obtained from a human donor in good health (CMV status not recorded). Some clones in this sample may be carry-over from other donors' samples. Sequencing used CD8+ T cells from cultured PBMCs, obtained from culture after CMV antigen stimulation. The CDR3 reads CASSQSLGQSTDTQYF. CDR3 DNA sequence: TGCGCCAGCAGCCAGAGTCTGGGACAGAGCACAGATACGCAGTATTTT.